One and the same sample provided the 13 T cell receptor beta chains below, sequenced in a study of molecular identifiers for immune sequencing clone quantification. A single record per CDR3 protein comes from TCRdb applying MiXCR to the PCR reads. The sample has 70,000 to 95,000 distinct CDR3 sequences; under 20% are singletons. Source material: naive CD8+ T cells from blood, with Jurkat cell RNA spiked in. The subset here: FACS-sorted CD8+CD4-CCR7+CD45RA+ naive T cells. The receptors were sampled from a human donor in good health. Some libraries in this study had Jurkat cell RNA spiked in.

A note on this clonotype: A read error may explain this, as a much larger clone is one base away. Here the CDR3 omits its conserved ending phenylalanine or tryptophan, so a read error is the likely source. The rearrangement uses TRBV12-3 or TRBV12-4 and TRBJ1-1; a possible D gene is TRBD1 (6 bases). Trimming removed 4 bases from V and 4 bases from J, with 7 bases in between. The CDR3 is 12 amino acids. CDR3 DNA sequence: TGTGCCAGCAGTTCAGGGGCCACTGAAGCTTTCCTT. Protein product: CASSSGATEAFL.

This clonotype came up many times. The rearrangement links TRBV9 to TRBJ2-7; D possibly corresponds to TRBD2 (5 bases). This CDR3 has 13 amino acids. Germline lookup yields CDR1 SGDLS and CDR2 YYNGEE. The V end was cut by 3 bases, the J end by 1 base, with 8 bases between. The CDR3 DNA reads TGTGCCAGCAGCGGCCCGGGGTCCTACGAGCAGTACTTC. Translated, it gives CASSGPGSYEQYF. Based on the CDR3 plus reference TRBV9 and TRBJ2-7, the full variable domain is DSGVTQTPKHLITATGQRVTLRCSPRSGDLSVYWYQQSLDQGLQFLIQYYNGEERAKGNILERFSAQQFPDLHSELNLSSLELGDSALYFCASSGPGSYEQYFGPGTRLTVT.

Ten or more counts support this clonotype. The chain links TRBV12-3 or TRBV12-4 to TRBJ2-5; 11 bases are shared with TRBD2. V trimming: 5 bases; J trimming: 6 bases; junction bases outside the gene matches: 8. This CDR3 comprises 15 residues. CDR3 sequence reads: CASSLTSGDGQTQYF. The CDR3 DNA is TGTGCCAGCAGTCTGACTAGCGGGGACGGCCAGACCCAGTACTTC.

This clonotype was recorded many times. V is TRBV4-2 and J is TRBJ2-7; D is possibly TRBD1 (6 bases). CDR3 size: 14 residues. The germline V gene encodes CDR1 LGHNA and CDR2 YNFKEQ. V was cut by 6 bases and J by 0 bases, with 12 bases left in between. The CDR3 reads CASRRRTDSYEQYF. CDR3 sequence (DNA): TGTGCCAGCAGACGTCGGACAGACTCCTACGAGCAGTACTTC.

This clonotype was seen ten or more times. The chain links TRBV6-6 to TRBJ1-1; TRBD1 might be the D (6 bases). This CDR3 is built from 13 residues. Germline V CDR1 and CDR2: MNHNY, SVGAGI (reference sequence). V lost 5 bases, J lost 8 bases, and 15 bases lay in between. As DNA, the CDR3 is TGTGCCAGCAGTGGACCGGGACAACTAGAAGCTTTCTTT. It codes for CASSGPGQLEAFF.

This clonotype showed up many times. The gene calls are TRBV30 and TRBJ2-1; D perhaps matches TRBD2 (5 bases). The CDR3 consists of 14 residues. Trimming removed 5 bases from V and 0 bases from J, with 11 bases in between. Germline values: CDR1 GTSNPN, CDR2 SVGIG (reference sequence). The CDR3 loop is CAWSGLSSYNEQFF. CDR3 sequence (DNA): TGTGCCTGGTCAGGACTTAGCTCCTACAATGAGCAGTTCTTC.

This clonotype was detected many times. The rearrangement joins TRBV7-9 to TRBJ1-5; D is perhaps TRBD1 (6 bases). V lost 5 bases and J lost 0, with 11 bases in between. CDR3 size: 15 residues. Germline V CDR1 and CDR2: SEHNR, FQNEAQ (reference sequence). CDR3 sequence: CASSPQGISNQPQHF. The CDR3 bases are TGTGCCAGCAGCCCACAGGGAATTAGCAATCAGCCCCAGCATTTT.

This clonotype showed up many times. The V gene is TRBV5-1, the J gene TRBJ2-2; weak D call: TRBD2 (5 bases). CDR3 length: 14 residues. V was trimmed by 5 bases and J by 3 bases, leaving 11 bases between them. Looked up from germline, CDR1 is SGHRS and CDR2 is YFSETQ. The CDR3 DNA sequence: TGCGCCAGCAGAGAGGGCGATTACACCGGGGAGCTGTTTTTT. Protein: CASREGDYTGELFF.

This CDR3 is CASSRVGGNQPQHF. CDR3 DNA sequence: TGTGCCAGCAGTCGGGTGGGCGGCAATCAGCCCCAGCATTTT. V gene TRBV27 combines with J gene TRBJ1-5; D is unclear. Trimming took 5 bases from V and 2 from J, leaving 10 bases between them. The CDR3 totals 14 residues. Germline values: CDR1 MNHEY, CDR2 SMNVEV (reference sequence).

This clonotype was seen once. This sequence joins TRBV7-2 and TRBJ2-5; TRBD1 matches 9 bases. V shed 4 bases, J shed 4 bases, and the junction held 7 bases outside the gene matches. CDR1 and CDR2 (germline): SGHTA, FQGNSA. This CDR3 has 15 residues. CDR3 protein: CASSSQTGGAETQYF. CDR3 in DNA: TGTGCCAGCAGCTCACAAACAGGGGGCGCAGAGACCCAGTACTTC.

The rearrangement uses TRBV5-4 and TRBJ2-7, with D maybe TRBD2 (5 bases). The CDR3 length is 13 residues. Trimming pared 5 bases from V and 1 base from J, leaving 10 bases between. Per germline, CDR1 SGHNT and CDR2 YYREEE (reference sequence). As DNA, the CDR3 is TGTGCCAGCAGTTCCGGGGTATCCTACGAGCAGTACTTC. Residues: CASSSGVSYEQYF. Full variable domain (rest looked up from reference TRBV5-4 and TRBJ2-7): ETGVTQSPTHLIKTRGQQVTLRCSSQSGHNTVSWYQQALGQGPQFIFQYYREEENGRGNFPPRFSGLQFPNYSSELNVNALELDDSALYLCASSSGVSYEQYFGPGTRLTVT.

This clonotype was counted many times. The chain is built from TRBV30 and TRBJ2-1; no firm D call. V gave up 2 bases and J gave up 6 bases, with 5 bases separating them. CDR1 and CDR2 from the germline V gene are GTSNPN and SVGIG (reference sequence). CDR3 size: 11 residues. The CDR3 sequence: CAWSHGNEQFF. CDR3 nucleotides: TGTGCCTGGAGTCATGGCAATGAGCAGTTCTTC.

This clonotype was observed many times. The CDR3 sequence is CASSVSLVLAYEQYF. The CDR3 coding sequence is TGTGCCAGCAGCGTATCTCTGGTGCTGGCCTACGAGCAGTACTTC. V gene TRBV7-6 combines with J gene TRBJ2-7, with D unclear. The CDR3 contains 15 residues. CDR1 and CDR2 from the germline V gene are SGHVS and FNYEAQ. Trimming took off 5 bases at V and 2 bases at J, with 16 bases between the two ends. The complete variable domain, with remaining parts taken from reference TRBV7-6 and TRBJ2-7, reads GAGVSQSPRYKVTKRGQDVALRCDPISGHVSLYWYRQALGQGPEFLTYFNYEAQQDKSGLPNDRFSAERPEGSISTLTIQRTEQRDSAMYRCASSVSLVLAYEQYFGPGTRLTVT.